The following is a TCR beta chain sequence with its context. The data originate from a study of blood T cell repertoires in COVID-19. Study overall: Spain, Italy and the United States supplied samples that represented acute and convalescent COVID-19. Sample material is recorded as cDNA or gDNA derived from T cells, B-cell-depleted T cells, or PBMCs.

Across about 22 US areas, participants ranged in age from about 18 to 100 years. Cohorts were based on clinical histories the participants reported. Germline V gives CDR1 SGHTA, CDR2 FQGNSA. J gave up 3 bases and V 5 bases, and 6 bases lay outside the gene matches. CDR3 length equals 14 residues. Sequencing was performed with immunoSEQ multiplex PCR; in TCRdb, only in-frame clones are kept and a portion is missing. In the table there are about 220,000 clones, 80% to 90% of which are singletons. The receptor comes from a woman aged 18-29 years in a cohort exposed to, infected with or recovered from COVID-19 (not recorded which). Material: PBMCs or T cells enriched from blood (not recorded which). The chain carries TRBV7-2 and TRBJ2-5; 7 positions agree with TRBD1. The CDR3, as DNA: TGTGCCAGCAGCGCGTCGGACAGGAAAGAGACCCAGTACTTC. Translation: CASSASDRKETQYF.